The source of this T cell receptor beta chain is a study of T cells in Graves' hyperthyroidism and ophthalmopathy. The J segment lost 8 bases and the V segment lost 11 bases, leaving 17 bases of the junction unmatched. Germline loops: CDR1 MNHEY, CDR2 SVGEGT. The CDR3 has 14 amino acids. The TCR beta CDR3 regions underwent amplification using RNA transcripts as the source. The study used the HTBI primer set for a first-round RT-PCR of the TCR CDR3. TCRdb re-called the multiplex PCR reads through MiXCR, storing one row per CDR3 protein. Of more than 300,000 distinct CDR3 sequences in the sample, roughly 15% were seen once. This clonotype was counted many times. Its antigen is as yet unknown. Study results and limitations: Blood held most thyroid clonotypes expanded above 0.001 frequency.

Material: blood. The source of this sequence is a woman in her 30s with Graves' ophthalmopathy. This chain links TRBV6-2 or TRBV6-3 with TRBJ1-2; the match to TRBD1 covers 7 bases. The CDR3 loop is CAGGILGQVGGYTF. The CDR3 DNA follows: TGTGCCGGGGGAATTCTAGGACAGGTCGGCGGCTACACCTTC.